The 12 T cell receptor beta chains in this list originate from one sample, sequenced in a study of Ad26.COV2.S vaccination and SARS-CoV-2 variants. Using immunoSEQ multiplex PCR, the repertoire was profiled, and TCRdb retains in-frame clones only, with some absent. Of roughly 350,000 clones in the sample, roughly 91% were seen once. Treatment reported: some 20 received Ad26.COV2.S at low or high dose, single or two shots; roughly five received placebo; per-sample allocation not given. The investigators took samples on day 63 after the first vaccine or placebo injection. Sequenced material: peripheral blood, taken in a trial of Ad26.COV2.S vaccine versus placebo. The receptors here all came from a person between 18 and 60 years old who received the Ad26.COV2.S COVID-19 vaccine or a placebo.

A single count supports this clone. The chain employs TRBV28 and TRBJ2-7; TRBD2 aligns across 9 bases. The V gene end was trimmed by 2 bases and the J gene end by 2 bases; junction bases not matched to a gene: 1. Germline values: CDR1 MDHEN, CDR2 SYDVKM. This CDR3 comprises 14 residues. CDR3 protein: CASSLASGTYEQYF. As DNA, the CDR3 is TGTGCCAGCAGTTTAGCTAGCGGGACCTACGAGCAGTACTTC.

This clone has just a few counts. The gene calls are TRBV5-1 and TRBJ2-1, with a tentative D call TRBD1 (5 bases). The CDR3 totals 16 residues. CDR1 and CDR2 (germline): SGHRS, YFSETQ. The V gene lost 4 bases and the J gene lost 8 bases, with 22 bases spanning the gap. CDR3 nucleotide sequence: TGCGCCAGCAGCGCTGCGACAGAGCGCGCCTCCGATGAGCAGTTCTTC. This codes for CASSAATERASDEQFF.

This rearrangement joins TRBV19 to TRBJ1-4; D remains ambiguous. The CDR3 runs to 13 residues. V was trimmed by 5 bases and J by 8 bases, leaving 12 bases between them. Germline V CDR1 and CDR2: LNHDA, SQIVND (reference sequence). The CDR3 region has the DNA TGTGCCAGTAGTTTTAGGTTAAGCGAAAAACTGTTTTTT. Amino acid sequence: CASSFRLSEKLFF.

This clone was observed a few times. This chain uses TRBV19 with TRBJ2-2; no firm D call. Germline V lookup: CDR1 LNHDA, CDR2 SQIVND (reference sequence). The CDR3 has 11 amino acids. V lost 5 bases and J 6 bases, leaving 4 bases between the germline ends. The CDR3, as DNA: TGTGCCAGTAGTTACCCCGGGGAGCTGTTTTTT. Amino acids: CASSYPGELFF.

The chain uses TRBV18 and TRBJ1-1, with D possibly matching TRBD1 (6 bases). The germline gives CDR1 KGHSH, CDR2 LQKENI. The CDR3 is 14 amino acids. Trimming shortened V by 3 bases and J by 5 bases, and 13 bases separated the two germline ends. CDR3 amino acids: CASSPLLRGTEAFF. The CDR3 bases are TGTGCCAGCTCACCCCTCTTAAGGGGGACTGAAGCTTTCTTT.

This chain uses TRBV5-1 with TRBJ2-6; D remains unclear. V was pared by 1 base and J by 4 bases, with 3 bases between. Germline CDR1 reads SGHRS; CDR2 reads YFSETQ. There are 13 residues in the CDR3. The CDR3 DNA is TGCGCCAGCAGCTTGCACGGGGCCAACGTCCTGACTTTC. Translation gives CASSLHGANVLTF.

This clone has more than one count but fewer than ten. The chain recombines TRBV5-6 with TRBJ2-6; D is ambiguous. The CDR3 spans 16 residues. Germline loops: CDR1 SGHDT, CDR2 YYEEEE. Trimming left V 4 bases short and J 0 bases short, with 11 bases between. CDR3 sequence (DNA): TGTGCCAGCAGCCCCGAGTTAGGCTCTGGGGCCAACGTCCTGACTTTC. It encodes CASSPELGSGANVLTF.

CDR3 loop: CASSKDRGSFGYTF. For the CDR3, the DNA is TGTGCCAGCAGCAAGGACAGGGGTTCGTTTGGCTACACCTTC. V is TRBV7-9 and J is TRBJ1-2; 9 bases map to TRBD1. Germline V gene lookup returns CDR1 SEHNR and CDR2 FQNEAQ (reference sequence). The ends lost 5 bases at V and 7 bases at J; junction bases unmatched: 8. This CDR3 is built from 14 residues.

This chain links TRBV4-2 with TRBJ2-7; 8 bases line up with TRBD2. This CDR3 has 16 amino acids. From germline, CDR1 is LGHNA and CDR2 YNFKEQ. V lost 3 bases and J lost 0; bases outside the gene matches: 7. In DNA form, the CDR3 reads TGTGCCAGCAGCCATATAGCGGGGTTAAGCTCCTACGAGCAGTACTTC. Residues: CASSHIAGLSSYEQYF.

This clone was observed once. This chain links TRBV11-3 with TRBJ2-1; 7 bases agree with TRBD1. The CDR3 length is 13 residues. Germline loops: CDR1 SGHNT, CDR2 YENEEA. Trimming cost V 6 bases and J 5 bases; bases outside gene matches: 4. CDR3 sequence reads: CASSRDSHNEQFF. DNA of the CDR3: TGTGCCAGCAGTCGGGACAGCCACAATGAGCAGTTCTTC.

This chain joins TRBV7-2 and TRBJ2-7, with D perhaps assigned TRBD1 or TRBD2 (5 bases each). The CDR3 sequence is 14 residues long. The germline V and J ends were trimmed by 6 bases and 2 bases, with 14 bases remaining between them. Germline CDR1 and CDR2: SGHTA and FQGNSA. The CDR3 protein is CASSSMWGTYEQYF. The DNA for the CDR3 is TGTGCCAGCAGTTCGATGTGGGGGACCTACGAGCAGTACTTC.

The chain uses TRBV7-9 and TRBJ2-1, with 9 bases lining up with TRBD2. Germline CDR1 is SEHNR and CDR2 is FQNEAQ (reference sequence). The CDR3 is 15 residues long. The V and J ends lost 1 base and 7 bases, in that order; junction bases with no gene match: 5. The CDR3 nucleotides are TGTGCCAGCAGCTTAGGTAGCGGGGGCCCGAATGAGCAGTTCTTC. Translated: CASSLGSGGPNEQFF.